This T cell receptor (beta chain) is from a study of human T cells and chemical hapten exposure. On the study more broadly: DPC at 0.01% went onto the upper back in patch tests, read at 6 days. Whole-study findings and limits: PT1 expanded TCR counts and patch test score correlated positively.

On this clonotype itself: No antigen is known for it. With a much larger clone just one base away, this may be a read error.

The CDR3 runs 13 residues. Germline assignment: CDR1 SGHTA and CDR2 FQGNSA. TCRdb reprocessed the RACE reads with MiXCR, giving one entry per CDR3 protein. Seen here are 60,000 to 80,000 distinct CDR3 sequences, around 7% observed once, and the top ten hold approximately 1.7%. Time point denoted: pre-sensitization, week 0. Treatment denoted: therapeutic diphenylcyclopropenone sensitization with weekly scalp DPC. Investigators collected blood before applying each patch test. This TCR was sampled from a woman aged 25 to 39 with alopecia areata. Some clones in this sample may be carry-over from other donors' samples. The starting material was whole blood, obtained in connection with sensitization to the hapten diphenylcyclopropenone (DPC). The chain carries TRBV7-2 and TRBJ1-1; D is undetermined. The CDR3 region is CGSSFALNTEAFF. The CDR3 DNA reads TGTGGCAGCAGCTTCGCCTTGAACACTGAAGCTTTCTTT.